This T cell receptor beta chain was observed in a study of blood T cells in healthy people across ages. This clonotype turned up a few times. Through a sample-barcoded 5' primer and a J-beta primer mix, a second PCR was run for 7 to 11 cycles. MiXCR, run by TCRdb on the 5' RACE reads, gives a single entry per CDR3 protein. The sample has 500,000 to 550,000 distinct CDR3 sequences, 24% seen once. Approximately 9.7 milliliters was the volume of peripheral blood drawn from each donor. The CDR3 length is 14 residues. Germline CDR1 MNHEY, CDR2 SMNVEV (reference sequence). V was pared by 6 bases and J by 1 base, with 6 bases of the junction left unmatched. The same sample was also studied in work on T cells of mothers and their children. From that paper: A few healthy Caucasian mothers, along with their six children, were the donors. Not a single persistent microchimeric T cell clone was detected.

What was sequenced was blood. The chain recombines TRBV27 with TRBJ2-7, with 7 bases identical to TRBD2. This clonotype was obtained from a boy aged 10-17 years in good health. The CDR3 coding sequence is TGTGCCAGCAGATTAAGGGAGGGGTCCTACGAGCAGTACTTC. Its translation is CASRLREGSYEQYF.